A selection of T cell receptor beta chains follows, all from one sample in a study of T cell repertoires in cytomegalovirus infection. No antigen has been assigned to these receptors. TCRdb processed the reads anew with MiXCR; each CDR3 protein has one entry. The table lists roughly 120,000 distinct CDR3 sequences, around 10% of them singletons, with 31% in the top ten. Sequenced input: PBMCs, sequenced either directly or after in vitro stimulation (not recorded which). These receptors all stem from a human donor in good health (CMV status not recorded). Some clones in this sample may be carry-over from other donors' samples. The CDR3 runs from the conserved cysteine through the conserved F or W. The D gene is left open where the match is weak. The size of a clone is reported for some rows only, either as once, few or many, or as a class for expanded clones.

j_gene,v_gene,abundance,d_gene,len,CDR3nt,CDR3aa
TRBJ2-5,TRBV7-2,many,NA,14,TGTGCCAGCAGCTCACGGGTTGCTGAAGAGACCCAGTACTTC,CASSSRVAEETQYF
TRBJ1-1,TRBV28,NA,NA,14,TGTGCCAGCAGAGAACCAAGATTGAACACTGAAGCTTTCTTT,CASREPRLNTEAFF
TRBJ2-1,TRBV4-3,few,NA,15,TGCGCCAGCAGCCACCTAGGAAAGAAATACAATGAGCAGTTCTTC,CASSHLGKKYNEQFF
TRBJ2-1,TRBV7-3,many,NA,15,TGTGCCAGCAGGCGTCTAGGGGGCTCCTACAATGAGCAGTTCTTC,CASRRLGGSYNEQFF
TRBJ2-3,TRBV7-2,many,NA,12,TGTGCCAGCAGCGCGGGACTCGATACGCAGTATTTT,CASSAGLDTQYF
TRBJ2-3,TRBV7-8,few,TRBD1,17,TGTGCCAGCAGCTTCCCACTTTTACAGGGGGCGATAGATACGCAGTATTTT,CASSFPLLQGAIDTQYF
TRBJ1-1,TRBV7-2,many,NA,13,TGTGCCAGCAGCCCGCGACCGAACACTGAAGCTTTCTTT,CASSPRPNTEAFF
TRBJ2-1,TRBV6-2/TRBV6-3,NA,NA,16,TGTGCCAGCAGAACTACGGGACACGCCAAGTACAATGAGCAGTTCTTC,CASRTTGHAKYNEQFF
TRBJ1-5,TRBV6-2/TRBV6-3,many,NA,15,TGTGCCAGCAGTTATGGGGGTTTCAGCAATCAGCCCCAGCATTTT,CASSYGGFSNQPQHF
TRBJ1-6,TRBV24-1,NA,TRBD1,14,TGTGCCACCAGCGATCGACAGGGGGGTTCACCCCTCCACTTT,CATSDRQGGSPLHF
TRBJ1-1,TRBV7-9,few,NA,12,TGTGCCAGCAGGGTAGGGACAACCGAAGCTTTCTTT,CASRVGTTEAFF
TRBJ2-1,TRBV7-2,many,TRBD2,17,TGTGCCAGCAGCATGAGTGGCGGGAGGACTTGGGGCGATGAGCAGTTCTTC,CASSMSGGRTWGDEQFF
TRBJ2-5,TRBV2,few,NA,15,TGTGCCAGCAGGAGGGACGGCAGGGGTGTAGAGACCCAGTACTTC,CASRRDGRGVETQYF
TRBJ2-6,TRBV4-1,few,TRBD1,18,TGCGCCAGCAGCCAACTGACAGGGGGGAGCTCTGGGGCCAACGTCCTGACTTTC,CASSQLTGGSSGANVLTF
TRBJ1-2,TRBV7-2,few,NA,14,TGTGCCAGCAGCAGCGATGGACAAGGCACGGGCTACACCTTC,CASSSDGQGTGYTF
TRBJ2-5,TRBV19,few,TRBD1,14,TGTGCCAGTCGTAACAGGGGGATTCAAGAGACCCAGTACTTC,CASRNRGIQETQYF
TRBJ2-1,TRBV12-3/TRBV12-4,many,NA,12,TGTGCCAGCCACGGAGAGGAATTTGAGCAGTTCTTC,CASHGEEFEQFF
TRBJ2-7,TRBV12-3/TRBV12-4,many,NA,17,TGTGCCAGCAGTTTAGCCCTAAACCCTGTGAACCACTACGAGCAGTACTTC,CASSLALNPVNHYEQYF
TRBJ1-3,TRBV4-3,many,NA,17,TGCGCCAGCAGCCAAGGAAGCGCAGTCGGAGCTGGAAACACCATATATTTT,CASSQGSAVGAGNTIYF
TRBJ2-2,TRBV7-2,NA,NA,15,TGTGCCAGCAGCTTGAACTCTGCCCAAACCGGGGAGCTGTTTTTT,CASSLNSAQTGELFF
TRBJ2-2,TRBV6-1,many,TRBD1,15,TGTGCCAGCAGCCAACAGGGGGCCCACACCGGGGAGCTGTTTTTT,CASSQQGAHTGELFF
TRBJ2-2,TRBV5-1,NA,TRBD2,20,TGCGCCAGCAGCTTGGCCAGGTCGAGCGGGAGGGCCGGTAACACCGGGGAGCTGTTTTTT,CASSLARSSGRAGNTGELFF
TRBJ1-6,TRBV4-3,NA,NA,15,TGCGCCAGCAGCCAACCGGGACGGAAGCATTCACCCCTCCACTTT,CASSQPGRKHSPLHF
TRBJ2-3,TRBV2,few,NA,15,TGTGCCAGCAGTGATGACATCCTATACACAGATACGCAGTATTTT,CASSDDILYTDTQYF
TRBJ2-3,TRBV20-1,NA,TRBD2,15,TGCAGTGCTAAGGGACTAGCGGTTATCACAGATACGCAGTATTTT,CSAKGLAVITDTQYF
TRBJ2-1,TRBV7-2,many,TRBD1,15,TGTGCCAGCAGCCCCGGGCAGGGGACAGACAATGAGCAGTTCTTC,CASSPGQGTDNEQFF